This TCR beta chain is drawn from a study of CD8+CD57+ T cells in acquired aplastic anemia. Study information: Quantities of DNA derived from sorted CD4+ and CD8+ cells averaged approximately 3.3 ug. CD4+ reads averaged roughly 10 million in healthy donors.

This clonotype was counted between two and nine times. Its antigen is not identified. This CDR3 is built from 17 residues. Germline trimming cut 7 bases from V and 0 bases from J; bases unmatched to any gene: 11. Germline lookup yields CDR1 SGHVS and CDR2 FNYEAQ. TCR beta VDJ and CDR3 profiling used genomic DNA as template. TCRdb re-called the reads with MiXCR, one entry per CDR3 protein. The sample contains under 200,000 distinct CDR3 sequences, about three fifths of which appear only once. Study-wide findings and caveats: Statistical testing detected no significant gap in CD8+ Simpson's diversity between patients and controls. Patients and controls shared twenty-nine CD8+ CDR3 sequences.

Sequenced material: sorted CD4+, CD8+, or CD8+CD57+ T cells (not recorded which) from PBMCs. The chain recombines TRBV7-6 with TRBJ2-1, with 8 bases aligning to TRBD2. This TCR derives from a human donor in good health. The CDR3 bases are TGTGCCAGCACCATCCAGGCGGGAGGCAGCTCCTACAATGAGCAGTTCTTC. It yields the protein CASTIQAGGSSYNEQFF.